The 10 T cell receptor beta chains below were found in one sample sequenced in a study of blood T cells in healthy people across ages. Primed by a sample-barcoded 5' primer and a J-beta primer mix, a second PCR proceeded for about 6 to 11 cycles. Each CDR3 protein is one row after TCRdb ran MiXCR on the 5' RACE reads. This sample has 780,000 or so distinct CDR3 sequences; just under 25% occur once, and the top ten carry roughly 3.5%. These data were also reused for a study on T cells of mothers and their children.

The material sequenced was blood. These receptors were collected from a boy younger than 18 in good health.

In its sample, this clonotype was seen a few times. The V call is TRBV11-1, the J call TRBJ2-5; TRBD1 matches 8 bases. The J call is doubtful: the DNA matches TRBJ2-7 better. Looked up from germline, CDR1 is SGHAT and CDR2 is FQDESV (reference sequence). CDR3 length: 18 amino acids. This chain's CDR3 is CASSLDGSGTGNSYEQYF. The DNA of the CDR3 is TGTGCCAGCAGCTTAGACGGCTCCGGGACAGGTAACTCCTACGAGCAGTACTTC.

With respect to this clonotype: The junction does not match germline at one end; this may be a read error. The rearrangement uses TRBV27 and TRBJ2-5; D gene ambiguous. The J call may be mistaken, given a closer DNA end match to TRBJ2-1. The CDR3 length is 12 residues. CDR1 is MNHEY and CDR2 is SMNVEV in the germline V gene (reference sequence). This chain's CDR3 is CASSSRYSEQFF. CDR3 coding DNA: TGTGCCAGCAGTTCTAGGTACAGTGAGCAGTTCTTC.

The gene calls are TRBV7-8 and TRBJ1-1; TRBD1 aligns across 7 bases. This CDR3 region has 16 residues. Germline values: CDR1 SGHVS, CDR2 FQNEAQ. With 1 base clipped from V and 0 bases from J, the junction kept 5 bases outside the gene matches. The CDR3 nucleotides read TGTGCCAGCAGCTTAGAGGACAGGTCGATGAACACTGAAGCTTTCTTT. It codes for CASSLEDRSMNTEAFF.

This clonotype was recorded a few times. The rearrangement links TRBV20-1 to TRBJ2-5; TRBD1 might be the D (5 bases). Germline lookup yields CDR1 DFQATT and CDR2 SNEGSKA (reference sequence). The length of the CDR3 is 14 residues. The germline V and J ends were trimmed by 0 bases and 5 bases, with 13 bases remaining between them. The CDR3 DNA follows: TGCAGTGCTAGAGATCCGGCAGGGATGGAGACCCAGTACTTC. Translated, it gives CSARDPAGMETQYF.

This clonotype was seen only a few times. V is TRBV12-3 or TRBV12-4 and J is TRBJ2-5, with a weak D call TRBD1 (6 bases). CDR3 length: 13 residues. Trimming pared 3 bases from V and 6 bases from J, leaving 11 bases between. CDR3 DNA: TGTGCCAGCAGTTTTACAGGGTTGAAGACCCAGTACTTC. This codes for CASSFTGLKTQYF.

The genes are TRBV4-3 and TRBJ2-5; perhaps TRBD1 as D (6 bases). The J call is doubtful: the DNA matches TRBJ2-7 better. The CDR3 has 13 residues. The germline gives CDR1 LGHNA, CDR2 YSLEER. The CDR3, as DNA: TGCGCCAGCAGCCAAGGGCAGGGGACCGAGCAGTACTTC. This codes for CASSQGQGTEQYF.

J is TRBJ1-1 and V is TRBV27; D gene unclear. Germline V gives CDR1 MNHEY, CDR2 SMNVEV (reference sequence). The V end was cut by 0 bases, the J end by 1 base, with 9 bases between. The CDR3 consists of 15 residues. CDR3 sequence reads: CASSLSAERNTEAFF. In DNA, the CDR3 is TGTGCCAGCAGTTTATCGGCTGAACGGAACACTGAAGCTTTCTTT.

CDR3 residues: CASSQDQGQNEKLFF. The CDR3, as DNA: TGTGCCAGCAGCCAAGATCAGGGACAGAATGAAAAACTGTTTTTT. The rearrangement uses TRBV4-2 and TRBJ1-4; TRBD1 matches 7 bases. The germline V gene encodes CDR1 LGHNA and CDR2 YNFKEQ. This CDR3 contains 15 residues. V was pared by 0 bases and J by 5 bases, with 3 bases of the junction left unmatched.

The chain combines TRBV5-5 with TRBJ2-4, with 8 bases identical to TRBD2. The CDR3 spans 14 residues. Germline values: CDR1 SGHKS, CDR2 YYEKEE (reference sequence). V lost 2 bases and J lost 6; bases outside the gene matches: 4. The CDR3 region has the DNA TGTGCCAGCAGCTTAGGGCTAGCGGGAAACATTCAGTACTTC. Amino acids: CASSLGLAGNIQYF. The full variable domain, completed using reference TRBV5-5 and TRBJ2-4, is DAGVTQSPTHLIKTRGQQVTLRCSPISGHKSVSWYQQVLGQGPQFIFQYYEKEERGRGNFPDRFSARQFPNYSSELNVNALLLGDSALYLCASSLGLAGNIQYFGAGTRLSVL.

CDR3 sequence (DNA): TGTGCCAGCAGTTTATGGCAGGCTCACGAGCAGTACTTC. Translation gives CASSLWQAHEQYF. V gene TRBV27 combines with J gene TRBJ2-7, with D unresolved. This CDR3 is 13 amino acids long. V dropped 1 base and J dropped 5 bases, with 9 bases sitting between them. Per the germline V gene, CDR1 is MNHEY and CDR2 is SMNVEV (reference sequence).